Presented here are 19 T cell receptor beta chains from one specimen sequenced in a study of cytomegalovirus exposure and HLA in healthy donors. Amplification used 60 Vbeta primers and 13 Jbeta primers. Sequencing used immunoSEQ multiplex PCR; TCRdb keeps in-frame clones, though not all of them. The sample has 150,000 to 200,000 clones, roughly 70% seen once. Material: PBMCs. Every receptor here comes from a male donor in good health and CMV-seronegative.

The genes are TRBV4-1 and TRBJ1-6; 8 nucleotides line up with TRBD1. After removal of 2 bases from V and 3 bases from J, the junction contained 3 bases not matched to a gene. This CDR3 region has 16 residues. The V gene's germline CDR1 is MGHRA and CDR2 YSYEKL. The CDR3 nucleotides are TGCGCCAGCAGCCAAACCGGACAGGGCTATAATTCACCCCTCCACTTT. This translates into CASSQTGQGYNSPLHF.

V usage is TRBV7-2 and J usage is TRBJ2-3; no reliable D call. This CDR3 has 12 amino acids. Germline-derived CDR1 and CDR2 are SGHTA and FQGNSA. Trimming left V 4 bases short and J 2 bases short, with 4 bases between. Here the CDR3 reads CASSWHTDTQYF. CDR3 in DNA: TGTGCCAGCAGCTGGCACACAGATACGCAGTATTTT.

This sequence joins TRBV15 and TRBJ1-4; D gene unclear. Trimming left V 6 bases short and J 0 bases short, with 11 bases between. This CDR3 region has 15 residues. Germline CDR1 LNHNV, CDR2 YYDKDF (reference sequence). The CDR3 sequence is CATSTGGATNEKLFF. In DNA form, the CDR3 reads TGTGCCACCAGTACCGGCGGCGCAACTAATGAAAAACTGTTTTTT.

In its sample, this clone was seen a few times. The rearrangement uses TRBV28 and TRBJ1-1; a weak D match, TRBD1 (6 bases). The germline V and J ends were trimmed by 3 bases and 1 base, with 9 bases remaining between them. In germline, CDR1 is MDHEN, CDR2 SYDVKM. This CDR3 contains 14 residues. CDR3 in DNA: TGTGCCAGCAGTTTCGGGGGGGCGAACACTGAAGCTTTCTTT. Encoded protein: CASSFGGANTEAFF.

V usage is TRBV27 and J usage is TRBJ2-5; 8 nucleotides match TRBD2. This CDR3 has 15 amino acids. Trimming at V came to 2 bases and at J to 4 bases, leaving 6 bases not matched to a gene. The germline CDR1 and CDR2 sequences are MNHEY and SMNVEV (reference sequence). Here the CDR3 DNA reads TGTGCCAGCAGTTTAGCGGGAGGAAGAGGAGAGACCCAGTACTTC. Amino acids: CASSLAGGRGETQYF.

This chain links TRBV6-6 with TRBJ1-2, with 7 bases identical to TRBD1. This CDR3 is built from 13 residues. V shed 5 bases, J shed 2 bases, and the junction held 2 bases outside the gene matches. Looked up from germline, CDR1 is MNHNY and CDR2 is SVGAGI (reference sequence). DNA for the CDR3: TGTGCCAGCAGTGGGACAGCCAACTATGGCTACACCTTC. The encoded protein is CASSGTANYGYTF.

The chain carries TRBV4-2 and TRBJ1-5, with no clear D. CDR1 and CDR2 from the germline V gene are LGHNA and YNFKEQ. This CDR3 has 15 residues. Trimming removed 0 bases at V and 3 bases at J, with 9 bases between. CDR3 sequence reads: CASSQEWSSNQPQHF. DNA for the CDR3: TGTGCCAGCAGCCAAGAGTGGAGTTCCAATCAGCCCCAGCATTTT.

The rearrangement uses TRBV6-6 and TRBJ2-1, with TRBD2 as a possible D gene (5 bases). The CDR3 contains 15 residues. Trimming left V 6 bases short and J 0 bases short, with 12 bases between. Germline-derived CDR1 and CDR2 are MNHNY and SVGAGI (reference sequence). The CDR3 region is CASRTSGFSYNEQFF. The DNA for the CDR3 is TGTGCCAGCAGAACTAGTGGATTCTCCTACAATGAGCAGTTCTTC.

This rearrangement joins TRBV30 to TRBJ1-2; 7 bases match TRBD1. The V segment lost 3 bases and the J segment 2 bases; nucleotides outside the gene matches: 3. Germline CDR1 and CDR2: GTSNPN and SVGIG (reference sequence). This CDR3 spans 13 amino acids. The CDR3 nucleotides are TGTGCCTGGAGGACAGGGACCAACTATGGCTACACCTTC. Amino acids: CAWRTGTNYGYTF.

This clone was seen only once. This chain links TRBV18 with TRBJ2-7, with 7 bases lining up with TRBD1. CDR1 KGHSH and CDR2 LQKENI come from the germline V gene. This CDR3 has 16 amino acids. The trim removed 3 bases at V and 2 bases at J, leaving 10 bases unmatched. The CDR3, as DNA: TGTGCCAGCTCACCTAAGACAGGGTCAATAGCCTACGAGCAGTACTTC. It yields the protein CASSPKTGSIAYEQYF.

The chain employs TRBV5-1 and TRBJ1-4; the D is unclear. Germline CDR1 SGHRS, CDR2 YFSETQ. Deletions cut 0 bases from V and 4 bases from J, with 4 bases between. CDR3 length equals 13 residues. The CDR3 DNA is TGCGCCAGCAGCTTGGACAGTAATGAAAAACTGTTTTTT. Protein: CASSLDSNEKLFF.

This rearrangement joins TRBV27 to TRBJ2-7, with no clear D. This CDR3 is 14 amino acids long. The germline V gene encodes CDR1 MNHEY and CDR2 SMNVEV (reference sequence). Between the trimmed V and J ends, which lost 4 bases and 3 bases, there was a span of 13 bases. CDR3 DNA sequence: TGTGCCAGCAGTTATGGTAGAGCTTTCTACGAGCAGTACTTC. Translated: CASSYGRAFYEQYF.

Concerning this clone: One end of the junction does not line up with germline, which may come from a read error. The chain carries TRBV28 and TRBJ2-5; 7 bases match TRBD2. This CDR3 region has 16 residues. Germline V lookup: CDR1 MDHEN, CDR2 SYDVKM. CDR3 sequence (DNA): TGTGCCAGCAGTTCTTCACTAGCGCCCCGGCAAGTGACCCAGTACTTC. Translation gives CASSSSLAPRQVTQYF.

The chain carries TRBV4-2 and TRBJ1-6, with a possible D match to TRBD1 (5 bases). CDR1 and CDR2 (germline): LGHNA, YNFKEQ. The CDR3 is made up of 15 amino acids. The V and J ends lost 6 bases and 1 base respectively, with 10 bases between them. CDR3 protein: CASRGGESYNSPLHF. The CDR3 region has the DNA TGTGCCAGCAGGGGGGGGGAATCCTATAATTCACCCCTCCACTTT.

The rearrangement links TRBV10-2 to TRBJ1-1, with 10 bases matching TRBD1. After removal of 8 bases from V and 1 base from J, the junction contained 7 bases not matched to a gene. CDR1 WSHSY and CDR2 SAAADI come from the germline V gene. This CDR3 has 15 amino acids. In DNA form, the CDR3 reads TGCGCCAGCCGAGCGGGACAGGGGTGGAACACTGAAGCTTTCTTT. It is translated as CASRAGQGWNTEAFF.

Regarding this clone: One junction end disagrees with the germline gene, perhaps due to a read error. This rearrangement joins TRBV7-9 to TRBJ2-1; 9 nucleotides line up with TRBD2. The CDR3 spans 17 residues. Germline assignment: CDR1 SEHNR and CDR2 FQNEAQ (reference sequence). CDR3: CSSLSLAGTGAEDEQFF. The CDR3 DNA follows: TGTTCCAGCTTAAGTCTAGCGGGGACGGGGGCGGAGGATGAGCAGTTCTTC.

V usage is TRBV28 and J usage is TRBJ2-1, with 11 nucleotides matching TRBD2. Germline CDR1 is MDHEN and CDR2 is SYDVKM. CDR3 size: 15 residues. V lost 4 bases and J lost 7; bases outside the gene matches: 6. Here the CDR3 reads CASSSLAGGRNEQFF. The CDR3 DNA follows: TGTGCCAGCAGTTCCCTAGCGGGAGGACGGAATGAGCAGTTCTTC. Full variable domain (remainder filled in from reference TRBV28 and TRBJ2-1): DVKVTQSSRYLVKRTGEKVFLECVQDMDHENMFWYRQDPGLGLRLIYFSYDVKMKEKGDIPEGYSVSREKKERFSLILESASTNQTSMYLCASSSLAGGRNEQFFGPGTRLTVL.

There are a few counts of this clone. The chain joins TRBV29-1 to TRBJ1-4, with D uncertain. The CDR3 has 11 residues. V lost 3 bases, J lost 4 bases, and 3 bases lay in between. Germline CDR1 SQVTM, CDR2 ANQGSEA. The CDR3 DNA sequence: TGCAGCGTTGACAGTAATGAAAAACTGTTTTTT. Translating gives CSVDSNEKLFF.

The chain employs TRBV5-8 and TRBJ1-5; 8 nucleotides match TRBD1. The CDR3 runs 15 residues. V lost 3 bases, J lost 1 base, and 3 bases stayed unmatched. Germline CDR1 reads SGHTS; CDR2 reads YDEGEE. CDR3 DNA sequence: TGTGCCAGCAGCTCGACAGGGGAAAGCAATCAGCCCCAGCATTTT. It translates to CASSSTGESNQPQHF.